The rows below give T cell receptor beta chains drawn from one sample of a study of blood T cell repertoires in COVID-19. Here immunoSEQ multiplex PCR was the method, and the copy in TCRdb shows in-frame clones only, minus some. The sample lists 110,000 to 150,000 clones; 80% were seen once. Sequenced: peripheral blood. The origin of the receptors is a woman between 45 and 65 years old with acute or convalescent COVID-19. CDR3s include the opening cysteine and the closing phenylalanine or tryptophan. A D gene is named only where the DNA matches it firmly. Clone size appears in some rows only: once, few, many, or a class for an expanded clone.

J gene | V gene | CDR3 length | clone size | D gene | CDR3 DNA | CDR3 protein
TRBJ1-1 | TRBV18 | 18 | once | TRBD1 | TGTGCCAGCTCACACGCCGGGACAGGGGGTGTGATGAACACTGAAGCTTTCTTT | CASSHAGTGGVMNTEAFF
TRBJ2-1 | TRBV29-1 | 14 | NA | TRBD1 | TGCAGCACTTGGACAGGTACCTCCTACAATGAGCAGTTCTTC | CSTWTGTSYNEQFF
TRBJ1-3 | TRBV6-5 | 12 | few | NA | TGTGCCAGCTTGATCAGTGGAAACACCATATATTTT | CASLISGNTIYF
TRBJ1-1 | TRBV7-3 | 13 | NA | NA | TGTGCCAGCAGCTTAACCGCGGACACTGAAGCTTTCTTT | CASSLTADTEAFF
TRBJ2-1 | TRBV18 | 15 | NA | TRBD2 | TGTGCCAGCTCACCACGGGACTACCCCTACAATGAGCAGTTCTTC | CASSPRDYPYNEQFF
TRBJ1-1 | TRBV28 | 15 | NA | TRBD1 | TGTGCCAGCAGTTCTACCGGGACAGGCCAATTTGAAGCTTTCTTT | CASSSTGTGQFEAFF
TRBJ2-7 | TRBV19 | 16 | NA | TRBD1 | TGTGCCAGTAGTGACCACACAGGGGGTCGGTTCTACGAGCAGTACTTC | CASSDHTGGRFYEQYF
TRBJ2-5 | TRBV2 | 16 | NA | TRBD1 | TGTGCCAGCAGCCCCCAAGGACAGGGATTACAAGAGACCCAGTACTTC | CASSPQGQGLQETQYF
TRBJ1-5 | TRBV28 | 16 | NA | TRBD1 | TGTGCCAGCAGTCTACATCCAGGGGGCGGCAATCAGCCCCAGCATTTT | CASSLHPGGGNQPQHF
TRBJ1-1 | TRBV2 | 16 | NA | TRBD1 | TGTGCCAGCATTCGCCGGGACAGGCCTTCGGGGACTGAAGCTTTCTTT | CASIRRDRPSGTEAFF
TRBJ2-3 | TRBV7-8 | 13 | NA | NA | TGTGCCAGCAGCTTGGACGGGGAAGATACGCAGTATTTT | CASSLDGEDTQYF
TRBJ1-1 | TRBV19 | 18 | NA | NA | TGTGCCAGTAGTATTTGGCAGGGCAGGGCCCTAGTGGGCACTGAAGCTTTCTTT | CASSIWQGRALVGTEAFF
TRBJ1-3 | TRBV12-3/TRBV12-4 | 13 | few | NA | TGTGCCAGCAGCACGGGAGCTGGAAACACCATATATTTT | CASSTGAGNTIYF
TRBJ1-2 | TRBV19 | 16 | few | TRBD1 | TGTGCCAGTGCATGGATTGGGGACAGGGGGAATCATGGCTACACCTTC | CASAWIGDRGNHGYTF
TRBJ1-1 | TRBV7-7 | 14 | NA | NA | TGTGCCAGCAGCTTAGCCGGGAGGAACACTGAAGCTTTCTTT | CASSLAGRNTEAFF
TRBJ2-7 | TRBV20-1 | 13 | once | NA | TGCAGTGCTAGTACAGGGCTGGGCTACGAGCAGTACTTC | CSASTGLGYEQYF
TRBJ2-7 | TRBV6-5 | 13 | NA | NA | TGTGCCAGCAAAGAGAGGGTTACGGACGAGCAGTACTTC | CASKERVTDEQYF
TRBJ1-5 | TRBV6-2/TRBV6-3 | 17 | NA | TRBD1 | TGTGCCAGCAGTTACTCAGGACAGGGGGCGGGGGATCGACCCCAGCATTTT | CASSYSGQGAGDRPQHF
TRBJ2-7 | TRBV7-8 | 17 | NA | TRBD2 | TGTGCCAGCAGCTTGACTAGCGGGGAATCTACGAGGAACGAGCAGTACTTC | CASSLTSGESTRNEQYF
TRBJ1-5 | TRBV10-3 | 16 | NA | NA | TGTGCCATCAGTGAGTCTTATGTGACGGGAGGTCAGCCCCAGCATTTT | CAISESYVTGGQPQHF
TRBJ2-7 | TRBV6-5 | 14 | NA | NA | TGTGCCAGCAGTTACTCTCGCGGGGCCTACGAGCAGTACTTC | CASSYSRGAYEQYF
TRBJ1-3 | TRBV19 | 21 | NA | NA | TGTGCCAGTAAAGAGTACTCAGGGGTCGGAATCTCTCAACACTCTGGAAACACCATATATTTT | CASKEYSGVGISQHSGNTIYF
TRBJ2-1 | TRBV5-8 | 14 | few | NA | TGTGCCAGCGGTACGGGGTCTATCTACAATGAGCAGTTCTTC | CASGTGSIYNEQFF
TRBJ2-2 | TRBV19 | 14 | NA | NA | TGTGCCAGTAATTCGGGGGGCGGGTCCGGGGAGCTGTTTTTT | CASNSGGGSGELFF
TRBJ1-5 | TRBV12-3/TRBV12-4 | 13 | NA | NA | TGTGCCAGCAGTTCTAACGCGAATCAGCCCCAGCATTTT | CASSSNANQPQHF
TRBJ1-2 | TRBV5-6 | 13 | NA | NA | TGTGCCAGCAGCTTGGACGACTCGATAGGCTACACCTTC | CASSLDDSIGYTF
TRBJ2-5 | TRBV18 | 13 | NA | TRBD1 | TGTGCCAGCTCCGGGACAGGCCAAGAGACCCAGTACTTC | CASSGTGQETQYF
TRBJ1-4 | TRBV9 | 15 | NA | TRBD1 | TGTGCCAGCAGCGCACCGGGACAGGGAGGTGAAAAACTGTTTTTT | CASSAPGQGGEKLFF
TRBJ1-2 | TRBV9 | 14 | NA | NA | TGTGCCAGCAGCGTAGGAACAGGAAACTATGGCTACACCTTC | CASSVGTGNYGYTF
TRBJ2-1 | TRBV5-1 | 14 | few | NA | TGCGCCAGCAGCCCAGGAGGGTACGACAATGAGCAGTTCTTC | CASSPGGYDNEQFF
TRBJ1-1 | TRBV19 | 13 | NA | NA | TGTGCCAGTAGTCCAGGGGAGAACACTGAAGCTTTCTTT | CASSPGENTEAFF
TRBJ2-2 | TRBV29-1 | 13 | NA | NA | TGCAGCGTTGAACCTACCAGGGGCGGGGAGCTGTTTTTT | CSVEPTRGGELFF
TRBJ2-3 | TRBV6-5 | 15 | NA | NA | TGTGCCAGCAGTTATCGGAGCGGGTACACAGATACGCAGTATTTT | CASSYRSGYTDTQYF
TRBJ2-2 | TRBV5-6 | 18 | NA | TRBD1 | TGTGCCAGCAGCTCCGCTTACAGGGGTAGGCCGAACACCGGGGAGCTGTTTTTT | CASSSAYRGRPNTGELFF
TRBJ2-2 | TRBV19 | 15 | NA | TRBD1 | TGTGCCAGTACCCAGGAAGGGACAGCTACCGGGGAGCTGTTTTTT | CASTQEGTATGELFF
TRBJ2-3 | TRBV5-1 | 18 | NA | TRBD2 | TGCGCCAGCAGCTTGTTTAGCGGGGGGCCCGATAGCACAGATACGCAGTATTTT | CASSLFSGGPDSTDTQYF
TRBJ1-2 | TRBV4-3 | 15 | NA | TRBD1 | TGCGCCAGCAGCCAAGGGGCAGGGGGCGACTATGGCTACACCTTC | CASSQGAGGDYGYTF
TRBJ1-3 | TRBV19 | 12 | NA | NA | TGTGGCACCCAGGCATCTGGAAACACCATATATTTT | CGTQASGNTIYF
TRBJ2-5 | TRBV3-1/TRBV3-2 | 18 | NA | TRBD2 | TGTGCCAGCAGCCAACGGTCCTATTTAGCGGGGGATGGGGAGACCCAGTACTTC | CASSQRSYLAGDGETQYF
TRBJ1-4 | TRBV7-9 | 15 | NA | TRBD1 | TGTGCCAGCAGCCAGCCGGGACAGGGGAATGAAAAACTGTTTTTT | CASSQPGQGNEKLFF
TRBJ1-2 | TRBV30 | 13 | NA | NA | TGTGCCTGGAGTGTCTATGAGGACTATGGCTACACCTTC | CAWSVYEDYGYTF
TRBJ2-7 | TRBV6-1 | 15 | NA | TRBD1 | TGTGCCAGCAGTGAAAGGGGGACAGTTCCCTACGAGCAGTACTTC | CASSERGTVPYEQYF
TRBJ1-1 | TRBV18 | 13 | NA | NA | TGTGCCAGCTCAGGAGGTGGGAACACTGAAGCTTTCTTT | CASSGGGNTEAFF
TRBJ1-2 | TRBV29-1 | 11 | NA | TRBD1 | TGCAGCGTCGGACAGGGGGATGGCTACACCTTC | CSVGQGDGYTF
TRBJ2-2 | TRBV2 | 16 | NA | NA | TGTGCCAGCACCCGGGAGAGCTTTAAGAACACCGGGGAGCTGTTTTTT | CASTRESFKNTGELFF
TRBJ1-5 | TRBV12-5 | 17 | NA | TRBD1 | TGTGCTAGTGGTTTGCCTGAATCCGGGACAGCGGATCAGCCCCAGCATTTT | CASGLPESGTADQPQHF
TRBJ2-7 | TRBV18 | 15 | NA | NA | TGTGCCAGCTCACCATTTCCGACAGGCTCTGGCGAGCAGTACTTC | CASSPFPTGSGEQYF
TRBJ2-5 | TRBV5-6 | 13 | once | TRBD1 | TGTGCCAGCAAAGTAGGGGGCAGTGAGACCCAGTACTTC | CASKVGGSETQYF
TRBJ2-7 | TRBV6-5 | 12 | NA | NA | TGTGCCAGCAGGTCACAGGGTGACGAGCAGTACTTC | CASRSQGDEQYF
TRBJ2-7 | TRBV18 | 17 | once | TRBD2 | TGTGCCAGCTCACCACCGGGTACGGGGGGGCCGGGTTTCGAGCAGTACTTC | CASSPPGTGGPGFEQYF